Here is one TCR beta chain with its context. With a J-beta primer mix and a sample-barcoded 5' primer, a second PCR ran roughly 6 to 11 cycles. TCRdb reanalysed the 5' RACE reads using MiXCR and keeps one entry per CDR3 protein. This sample has around 800,000 distinct CDR3 sequences, with 20% to 30% found just once. The data belong to a study of blood T cells in healthy people across ages. These records were also assigned to another study, of T cells of mothers and their children.

What was sequenced was blood. This TCR came from a boy under 18 in good health.

CDR3 in amino acids: CAWSPRQNSYEQYF. The CDR3 coding sequence is TGTGCCTGGAGTCCCCGTCAGAACTCCTACGAGCAGTACTTC. This chain connects TRBV30 to TRBJ2-7; D is unclear. Trimming removed 2 bases at V and 0 bases at J, with 11 bases between. The germline gives CDR1 GTSNPN, CDR2 SVGIG (reference sequence). This CDR3 contains 14 residues.